This TCR beta chain emerged from a study of beta chain features in type 1 diabetes (dated by TCRdb to between 2017 and 2018). For the wider study: Mean age, gender distribution, total cell number and subset yield were not different between patients and healthy donors. A total of 90 million to 140 million sorted cells were examined across all samples, and RNA yield correlated strongly with the number of cells per subset. The study compared the TCRB repertoires of sorted circulating CD4+ T cell subsets in recently diagnosed type 1 diabetes patients with those in matched healthy donors. Regulatory and stem cell-like memory subsets were obtained from only 8 patients and roughly eight healthy donors, while naive and central memory subsets were obtained from all 30 or so donors.

Note on this clone: There is no known antigen for this receptor. The record has no base qualities; no much larger clone is one base away.

A single peripheral blood draw of roughly 0.11 L on average was collected from each donor into heparinised tubes. Naive, central memory, regulatory and stem cell-like memory CD4+ T cells were sorted on a BD FACSAria II using a panel including CD45RO, CCR7, CD25, CD127, CD95 and CD27. Every sorted population had a purity above 98%. PBMCs were isolated right away by Lymphoprep density gradient centrifugation and were stained directly, without culture. So that batch effects would be minimized, each experiment stained and sorted samples in pairs, pairing one healthy donor with one patient. General conclusions and limits of the study: In all four CD4+ subsets, TCRB CDR3 length was moderately but significantly shorter in type 1 diabetes patients. Naive, central memory and regulatory TCRB repertoires appeared to be more similar among patients than among healthy donors. PCR may preferentially amplify shorter templates, but because patient and control samples were amplified and corrected together, any resulting skew would affect both groups equally. Fewer insertions and more nucleotide deletions at VDJ recombination sites were observed in patients with type 1 diabetes, implying thymic rearrangement abnormalities. Because small numbers of individuals were included in the HLA sub-analyses, any influence of HLA type on TCRB rearrangement was left unresolved. Because cDNA rather than genomic DNA was sequenced, highly expressing activated cells could have been over-represented, although no difference in activation and CD3 levels was found between groups.

The entire isolated RNA was reverse transcribed using the High Capacity cDNA Reverse Transcription Kit, and thus expressed TCRB transcripts were sequenced. Deep immunoSEQ sequencing was applied to naive, central memory and regulatory T cell samples, giving an average of around 3.8 million total reads per sample. Sorted cells were lysed in RLT buffer, and RNA was extracted using DNase-treated RNeasy Micro or Mini kits according to cell number. Each cell subset was processed on its own to prevent cross-contamination, while patient and healthy donor samples were processed together. The immunoSEQ multiplex PCR was used to amplify TCRB sequences from cDNA, yielding 87-bp fragments that span the CDR3 region. Amplicons were sequenced on the Illumina HiSeq platform. The paper's data handling went like this. PCR bias was computationally corrected using synthetic template baselines, reads within Hamming distance 2 were collapsed, and singletons that could not be merged were discarded. Reads were aligned to IMGT to assign V, D and J genes, CDR3 length, and insertions or deletions at six rearrangement sites. Clonotype counts were normalized to sorted cell number within each subset before computing true diversity and Gini coefficients with the tcR R package. The overlap coefficient, calculated on TCRB nucleotide sequences, was used to measure repertoire sharing. In TCRdb, the immuneACCESS table is reduced to in-frame sequences with V and J assigned. These tables do not hold every clone; where another copy was compared, an unresolved V gene accounts for under half, and the others remain unexplained. The V and J calls and the clone size are those of that table, but D and trimming were determined from the DNA. For this sample the table gives a few hundred thousand clones, of which around 26% were detected only once. The ten top clones hold more than 3% of the sample.

CDR3 length: 15 amino acids, cysteine to phenylalanine. Of the read, only the CDR3 DNA is kept; its 45 bases are in frame from base 1. Based on the germline V gene, the CDR1 and CDR2 sequences are SGHDT and YYEEEE. V and J are trimmed by 4 bases and 3 bases, and the gene matches miss 8 bases of the junction. This receptor was identified in a man younger than 45 in good health. The specimen was central memory CD4+ T cells from blood. Recombination connected TRBV5-6 to TRBJ1-1; TRBD1 fits 8 bases in the junction. The CDR3 has the sequence CASSLAMTGDTEAFF. At the DNA level, the sequence is TGTGCCAGCAGCCTAGCCATGACAGGGGACACTGAAGCTTTCTTT.